The sequence of this T cell receptor beta chain was determined in a study of blood T cell repertoires in COVID-19. For the study at large: The origin of the acute and convalescent COVID-19 samples was the United States, Italy and Spain. Sources were T cells, B-cell-depleted T cells, or PBMCs; the material itself was cDNA or gDNA.

Under the authors' procedure: How many nucleated cells were present was estimated from reference gene primer amplification. Sequencing was performed with immunoSEQ multiplex PCR; in TCRdb, only in-frame clones are kept and a portion is missing. Clone size and the V and J calls come from that table; the DNA yielded D and trimming. The sample lists 150,000 or so clones, 78% occurring once. Looked up from germline, CDR1 is MDHEN and CDR2 is SYDVKM. The CDR3 has 17 amino acids. Trimming removed 3 bases from V and 0 bases from J, with 15 bases in between. Sequencing input: peripheral blood. The TCR sequence derives from a man older than 75 with acute or convalescent COVID-19. This chain uses TRBV28 with TRBJ1-5, with TRBD1 as a possible D gene (5 bases). The CDR3 loop is CASSFVRGTFSNQPQHF. The CDR3 nucleotides are TGTGCCAGCAGTTTTGTACGGGGGACTTTTAGCAATCAGCCCCAGCATTTT.